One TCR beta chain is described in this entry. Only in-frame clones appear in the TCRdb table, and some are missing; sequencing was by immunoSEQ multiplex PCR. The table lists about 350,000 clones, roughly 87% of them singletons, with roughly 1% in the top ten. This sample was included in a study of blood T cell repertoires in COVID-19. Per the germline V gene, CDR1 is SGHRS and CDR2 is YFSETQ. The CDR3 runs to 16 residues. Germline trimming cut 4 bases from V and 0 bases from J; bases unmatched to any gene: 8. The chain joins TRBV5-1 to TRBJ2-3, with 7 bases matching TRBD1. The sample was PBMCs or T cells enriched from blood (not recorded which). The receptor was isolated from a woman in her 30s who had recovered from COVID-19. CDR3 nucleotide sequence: TGCGCCAGCAGCCGAAAGACAGGGCCTAGCACAGATACGCAGTATTTT. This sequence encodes CASSRKTGPSTDTQYF.